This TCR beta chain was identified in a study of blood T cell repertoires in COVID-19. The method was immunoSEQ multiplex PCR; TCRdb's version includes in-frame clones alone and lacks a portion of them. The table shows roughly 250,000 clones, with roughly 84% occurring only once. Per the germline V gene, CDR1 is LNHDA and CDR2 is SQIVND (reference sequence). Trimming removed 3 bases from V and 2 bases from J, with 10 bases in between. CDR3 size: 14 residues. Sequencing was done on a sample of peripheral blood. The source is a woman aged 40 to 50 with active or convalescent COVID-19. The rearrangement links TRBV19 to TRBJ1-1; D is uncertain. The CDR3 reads CASSIRSINTEAFF. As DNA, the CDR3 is TGTGCCAGTAGTATTCGGTCGATCAACACTGAAGCTTTCTTT.